This T cell receptor beta chain was captured by sequencing in a study of shared clonotypes between healthy human individuals. Overall study: The study drew on a couple of women and three men aged 18 to 49 as donors.

In the original analysis: Filtering differed since immunoSEQ provided only junctions, with no quality scores. This table comes from immunoSEQ multiplex PCR, and its TCRdb copy is limited to in-frame clones, with some not included. The DNA was the basis for D and trimming; V, J and clone size are from that table. The table records about 1.5 million clones, nearly 99% of them present only once. Donors included only healthy HIV-negative adults lacking recent acute infections or vaccinations. The study separated CD4+ cells into CD45RA+ naive and CD45RA-negative memory subsets. The CDR3 extends over 20 amino acids. V shed 2 bases, J shed 2 bases, and the junction held 10 bases outside the gene matches. The V gene's germline CDR1 is MRHNA and CDR2 SNTAGT.

Sequencing was carried out using naive CD4+ T cells sorted from blood. Subset here: CD45RA+ positively selected. The V and J genes are TRBV6-4 and TRBJ2-1; TRBD2 agrees at 15 bases. The clonotype originates from a man aged 25 to 40 in good health. DNA for the CDR3: TGTGCCAGCAGTGACCCTGGACTAGCGGGAGGGGGCTCTACCTACAATGAGCAGTTCTTC. It codes for CASSDPGLAGGGSTYNEQFF.